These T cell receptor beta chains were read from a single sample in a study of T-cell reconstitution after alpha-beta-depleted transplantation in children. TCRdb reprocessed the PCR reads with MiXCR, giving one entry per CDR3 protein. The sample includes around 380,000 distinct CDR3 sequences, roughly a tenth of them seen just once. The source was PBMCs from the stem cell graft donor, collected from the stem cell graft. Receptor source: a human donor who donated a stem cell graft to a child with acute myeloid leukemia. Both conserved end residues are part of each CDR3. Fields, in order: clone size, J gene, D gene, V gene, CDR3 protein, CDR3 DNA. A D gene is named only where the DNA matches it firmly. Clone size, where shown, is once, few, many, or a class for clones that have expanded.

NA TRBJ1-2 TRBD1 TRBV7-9 CASSFLTGGSGYTF TGTGCCAGCAGCTTCCTGACAGGGGGCAGCGGCTACACCTTC
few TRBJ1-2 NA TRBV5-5 CASAMGRGESGYTF TGTGCCAGCGCAATGGGACGGGGAGAATCCGGCTACACCTTC
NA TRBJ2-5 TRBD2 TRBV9 CASSARGTRGETQYF TGTGCCAGCAGTGCTCGGGGGACTAGAGGGGAGACCCAGTACTTC
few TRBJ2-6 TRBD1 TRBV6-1 CASSGSGGAGANVLTF TGTGCCAGCAGTGGTTCAGGGGGCGCTGGGGCCAACGTCCTGACTTTC
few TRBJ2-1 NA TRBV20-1 CSARRVAYNEQFF TGCAGTGCTCGGAGGGTTGCCTACAATGAGCAGTTCTTC
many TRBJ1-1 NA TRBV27 CASSPTGIEAFF TGTGCCAGCAGTCCCACAGGTATTGAAGCTTTCTTT
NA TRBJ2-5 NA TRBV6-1 CASSPTRGRQETQYF TGTGCCAGCAGCCCAACGAGGGGCCGTCAAGAGACCCAGTACTTC
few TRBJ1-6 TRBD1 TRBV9 CASSVGRDSNSPLHF TGTGCCAGCAGCGTAGGACGGGACAGTAATTCACCCCTCCACTTT
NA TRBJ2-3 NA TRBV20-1 CSARDFRGEDTQYF TGCAGTGCTAGAGATTTTAGGGGGGAAGATACGCAGTATTTT
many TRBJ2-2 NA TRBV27 CASSLVFGELFF TGTGCCAGCAGTTTAGTTTTCGGGGAGCTGTTTTTT
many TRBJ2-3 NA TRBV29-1 CSVGRADTQYF TGCAGCGTTGGCCGGGCGGATACGCAGTATTTT
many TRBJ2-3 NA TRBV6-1 CASSQDWADTQYF TGTGCCAGCAGTCAGGACTGGGCAGATACGCAGTATTTT
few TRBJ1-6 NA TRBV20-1 CSATRQNSPLHF TGCAGTGCGACCCGACAGAATTCACCCCTCCACTTT
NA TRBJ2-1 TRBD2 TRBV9 CASSVGLAVYSEQFF TGTGCCAGCAGCGTAGGACTAGCGGTATACAGTGAGCAGTTCTTC
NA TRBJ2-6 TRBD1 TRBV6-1 CASSKQGSTGANVLTF TGTGCCAGCAGTAAACAGGGGTCTACCGGGGCCAACGTCCTGACCTTC
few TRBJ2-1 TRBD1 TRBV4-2 CASSQGNRGPYNEQFF TGTGCCAGCAGCCAAGGAAACAGGGGGCCCTACAATGAGCAGTTCTTC
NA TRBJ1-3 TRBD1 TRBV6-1 CASRTDRNGNTIYF TGTGCCAGCAGGACGGACAGGAATGGAAACACCATATATTTT
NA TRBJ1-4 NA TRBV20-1 CSAFQGGDEKLFF TGCAGTGCTTTTCAGGGAGGGGATGAAAAACTGTTTTTT